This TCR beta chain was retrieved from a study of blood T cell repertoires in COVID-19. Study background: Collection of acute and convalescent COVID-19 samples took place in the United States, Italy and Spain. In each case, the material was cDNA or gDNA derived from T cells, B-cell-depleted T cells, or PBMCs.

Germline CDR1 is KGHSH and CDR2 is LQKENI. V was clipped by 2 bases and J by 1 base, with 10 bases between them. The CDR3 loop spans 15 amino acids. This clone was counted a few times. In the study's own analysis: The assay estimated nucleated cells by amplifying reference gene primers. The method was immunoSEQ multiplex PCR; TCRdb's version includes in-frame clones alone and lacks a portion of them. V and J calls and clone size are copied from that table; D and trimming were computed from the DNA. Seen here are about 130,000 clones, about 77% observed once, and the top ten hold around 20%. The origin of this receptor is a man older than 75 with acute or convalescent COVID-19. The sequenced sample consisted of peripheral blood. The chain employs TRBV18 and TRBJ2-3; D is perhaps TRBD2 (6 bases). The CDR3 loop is CASSPSGGGTDTQYF. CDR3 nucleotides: TGTGCCAGCTCACCAAGCGGAGGGGGCACAGATACGCAGTATTTT. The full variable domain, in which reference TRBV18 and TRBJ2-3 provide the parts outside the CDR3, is NAGVMQNPRHLVRRRGQEARLRCSPMKGHSHVYWYRQLPEEGLKFMVYLQKENIIDESGMPKERFSAEFPKEGPSILRIQQVVRGDSAAYFCASSPSGGGTDTQYFGPGTRLTVL.